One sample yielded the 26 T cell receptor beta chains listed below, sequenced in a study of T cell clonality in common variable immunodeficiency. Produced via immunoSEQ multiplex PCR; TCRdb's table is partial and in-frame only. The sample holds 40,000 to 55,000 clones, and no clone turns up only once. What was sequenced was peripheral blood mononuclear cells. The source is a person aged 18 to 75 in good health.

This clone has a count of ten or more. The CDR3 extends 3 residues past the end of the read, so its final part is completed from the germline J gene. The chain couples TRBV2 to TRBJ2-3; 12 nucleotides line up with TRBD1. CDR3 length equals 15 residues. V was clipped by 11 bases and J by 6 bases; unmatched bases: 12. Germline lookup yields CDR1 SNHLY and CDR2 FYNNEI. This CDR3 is CAVGQGAIRGDTQYF. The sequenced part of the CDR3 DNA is TGTGCCGTGGGACAGGGGGCCATCAGGGGGGATACG.

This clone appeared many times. CDR3 in amino acids: CASSLQGARTDTQYF. The CDR3 bases that were read are TGCGCCAGCAGCTTGCAGGGGGCTCGCACAGATACG. This rearrangement joins TRBV5-1 to TRBJ2-3; TRBD1 matches 8 bases. The read gets to within 3 residues of the CDR3 end, and the germline J gene fills in the rest. The CDR3 has 15 residues. The germline CDR1 and CDR2 sequences are SGHRS and YFSETQ. The ends lost 1 base at V and 1 base at J; junction bases unmatched: 2.

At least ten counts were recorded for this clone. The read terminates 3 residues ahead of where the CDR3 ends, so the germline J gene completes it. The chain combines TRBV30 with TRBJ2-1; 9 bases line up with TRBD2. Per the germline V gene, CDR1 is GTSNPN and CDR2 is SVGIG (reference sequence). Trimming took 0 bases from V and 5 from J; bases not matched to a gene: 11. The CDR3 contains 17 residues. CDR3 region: CAWSVPLGLATHNEQFF. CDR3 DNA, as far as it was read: TGTGCCTGGAGTGTACCGTTGGGACTAGCAACCCACAATGAG.

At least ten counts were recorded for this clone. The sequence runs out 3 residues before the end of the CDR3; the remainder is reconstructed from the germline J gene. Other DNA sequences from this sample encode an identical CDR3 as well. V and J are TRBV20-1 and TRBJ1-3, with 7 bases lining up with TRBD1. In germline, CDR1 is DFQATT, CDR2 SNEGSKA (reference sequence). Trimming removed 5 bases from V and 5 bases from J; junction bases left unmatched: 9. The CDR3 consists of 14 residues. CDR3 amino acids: CSAPDRVERNTIYF. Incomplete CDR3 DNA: TGCAGTGCTCCTGACAGGGTTGAAAGAAACACC.

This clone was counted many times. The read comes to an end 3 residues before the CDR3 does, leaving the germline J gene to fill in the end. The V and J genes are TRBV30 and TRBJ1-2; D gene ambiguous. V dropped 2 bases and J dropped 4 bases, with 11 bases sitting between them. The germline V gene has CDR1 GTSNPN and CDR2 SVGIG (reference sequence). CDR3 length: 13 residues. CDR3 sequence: CAWSPGIPYGYTF. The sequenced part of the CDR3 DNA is TGTGCCTGGAGTCCGGGGATACCCTATGGC. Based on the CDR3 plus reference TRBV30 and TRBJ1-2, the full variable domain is SQTIHQWPATLVQPVGSPLSLECTVEGTSNPNLYWYRQAAGRGLQLLFYSVGIGQISSEVPQNLSASRPQDRQFILSSKKLLLSDSGFYLCAWSPGIPYGYTFGSGTRLTVV.

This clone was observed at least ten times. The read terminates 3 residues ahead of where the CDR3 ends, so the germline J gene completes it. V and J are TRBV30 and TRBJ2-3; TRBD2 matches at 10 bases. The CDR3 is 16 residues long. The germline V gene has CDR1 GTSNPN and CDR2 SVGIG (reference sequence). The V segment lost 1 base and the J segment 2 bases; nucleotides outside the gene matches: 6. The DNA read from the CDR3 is TGTGCCTGGAGTGGCAGTACTAGCGGGACCACAGATACG. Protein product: CAWSGSTSGTTDT. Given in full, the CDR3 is CAWSGSTSGTTDTQYF.

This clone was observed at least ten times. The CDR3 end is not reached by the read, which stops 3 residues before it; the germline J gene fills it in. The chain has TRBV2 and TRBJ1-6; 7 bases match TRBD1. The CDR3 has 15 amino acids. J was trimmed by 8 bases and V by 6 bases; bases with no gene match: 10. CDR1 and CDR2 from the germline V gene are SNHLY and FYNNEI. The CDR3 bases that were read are TGTGCCAGCAGGACCCGACAGGGTTTGGATTCACCC. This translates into CASRTRQGLDSP. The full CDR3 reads CASRTRQGLDSPLHF.

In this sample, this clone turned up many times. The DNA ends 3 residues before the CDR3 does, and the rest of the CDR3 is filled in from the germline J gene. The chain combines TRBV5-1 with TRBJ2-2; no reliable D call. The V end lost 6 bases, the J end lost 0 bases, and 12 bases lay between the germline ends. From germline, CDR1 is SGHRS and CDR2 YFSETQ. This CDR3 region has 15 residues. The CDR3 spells CASMSTHTNTGELFF. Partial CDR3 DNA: TGCGCCAGCATGTCGACACATACGAACACCGGGGAG.

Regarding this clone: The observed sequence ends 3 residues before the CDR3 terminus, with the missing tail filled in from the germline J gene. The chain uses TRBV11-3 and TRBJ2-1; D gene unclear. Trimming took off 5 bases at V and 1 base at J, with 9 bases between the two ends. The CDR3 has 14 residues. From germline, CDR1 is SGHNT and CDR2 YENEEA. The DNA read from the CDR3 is TGTGCCAGCAGCCCGAGCGTGTCCTACAATGAG. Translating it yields CASSPSVSYNE. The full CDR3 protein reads CASSPSVSYNEQFF.

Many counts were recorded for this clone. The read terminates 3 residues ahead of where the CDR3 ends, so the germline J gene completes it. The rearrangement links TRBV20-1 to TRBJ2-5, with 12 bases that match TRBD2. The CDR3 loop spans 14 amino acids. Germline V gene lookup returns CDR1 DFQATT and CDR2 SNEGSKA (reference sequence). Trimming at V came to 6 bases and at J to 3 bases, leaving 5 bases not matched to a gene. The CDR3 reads CSALAGGPEETQYF. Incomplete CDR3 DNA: TGCAGTGCCCTAGCGGGAGGGCCGGAAGAGACC.

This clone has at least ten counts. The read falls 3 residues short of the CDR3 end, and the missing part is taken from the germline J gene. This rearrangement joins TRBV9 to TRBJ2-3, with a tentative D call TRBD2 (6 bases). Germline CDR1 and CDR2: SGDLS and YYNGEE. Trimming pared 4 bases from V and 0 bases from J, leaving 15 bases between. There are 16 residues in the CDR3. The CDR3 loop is CASSTGLTLSTDTQYF. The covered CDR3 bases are TGTGCCAGCAGCACGGGACTCACCCTGAGCACAGATACG.

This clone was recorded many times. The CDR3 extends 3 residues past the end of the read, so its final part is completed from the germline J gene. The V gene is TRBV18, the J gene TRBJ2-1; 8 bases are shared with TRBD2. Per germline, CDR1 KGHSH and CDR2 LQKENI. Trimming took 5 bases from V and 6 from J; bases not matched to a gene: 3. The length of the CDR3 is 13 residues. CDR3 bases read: TGTGCCAGCTCAGGGACTAGTTCCAATGAG. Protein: CASSGTSSNE. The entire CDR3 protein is CASSGTSSNEQFF.

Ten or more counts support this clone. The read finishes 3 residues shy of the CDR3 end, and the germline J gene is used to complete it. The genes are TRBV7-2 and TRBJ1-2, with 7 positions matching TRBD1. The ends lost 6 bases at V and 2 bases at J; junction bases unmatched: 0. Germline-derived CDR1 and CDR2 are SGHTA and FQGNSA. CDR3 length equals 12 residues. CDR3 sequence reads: CASRDRNYGYTF. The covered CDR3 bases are TGTGCCAGCAGGGACAGGAACTATGGC.

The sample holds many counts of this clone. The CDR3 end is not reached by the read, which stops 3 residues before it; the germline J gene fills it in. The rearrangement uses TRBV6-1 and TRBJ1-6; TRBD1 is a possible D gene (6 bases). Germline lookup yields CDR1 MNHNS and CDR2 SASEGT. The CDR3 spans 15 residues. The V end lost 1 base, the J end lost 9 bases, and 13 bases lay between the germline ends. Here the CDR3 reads CASSEEWQGSSPLHF. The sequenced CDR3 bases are TGTGCCAGCAGTGAAGAATGGCAGGGGAGTTCACCC.

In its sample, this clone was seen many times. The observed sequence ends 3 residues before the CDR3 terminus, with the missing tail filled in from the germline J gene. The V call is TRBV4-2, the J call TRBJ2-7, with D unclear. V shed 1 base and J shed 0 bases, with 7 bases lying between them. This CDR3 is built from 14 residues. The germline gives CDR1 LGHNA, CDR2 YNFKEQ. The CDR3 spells CASSQGEPSYEQYF. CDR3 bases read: TGTGCCAGCAGCCAAGGAGAGCCCTCCTACGAG.

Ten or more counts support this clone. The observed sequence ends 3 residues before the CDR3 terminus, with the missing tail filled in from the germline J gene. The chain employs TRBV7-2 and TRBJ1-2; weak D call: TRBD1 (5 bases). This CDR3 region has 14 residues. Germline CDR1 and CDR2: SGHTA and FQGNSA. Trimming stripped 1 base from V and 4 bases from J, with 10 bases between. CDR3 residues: CASSLGSTAYGYTF. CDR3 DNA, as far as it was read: TGTGCCAGCAGCTTAGGGTCGACAGCCTATGGC.

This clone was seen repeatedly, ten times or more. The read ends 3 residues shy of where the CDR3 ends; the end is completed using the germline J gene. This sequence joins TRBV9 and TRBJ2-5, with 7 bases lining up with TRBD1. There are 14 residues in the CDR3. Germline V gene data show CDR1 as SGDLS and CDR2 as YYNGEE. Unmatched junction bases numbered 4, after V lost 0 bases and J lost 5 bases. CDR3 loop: CASSVADRVETQYF. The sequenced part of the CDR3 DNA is TGTGCCAGCAGCGTAGCCGACAGGGTTGAGACC.

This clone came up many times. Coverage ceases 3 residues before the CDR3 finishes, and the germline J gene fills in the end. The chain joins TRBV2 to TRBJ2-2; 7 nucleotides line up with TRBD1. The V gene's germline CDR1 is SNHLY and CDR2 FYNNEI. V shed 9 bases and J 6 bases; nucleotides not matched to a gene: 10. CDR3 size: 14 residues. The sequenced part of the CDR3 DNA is TGTGCCAGTCGGAATAACAGGGGATCCGGGGAG. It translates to CASRNNRGSGE. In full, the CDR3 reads CASRNNRGSGELFF.

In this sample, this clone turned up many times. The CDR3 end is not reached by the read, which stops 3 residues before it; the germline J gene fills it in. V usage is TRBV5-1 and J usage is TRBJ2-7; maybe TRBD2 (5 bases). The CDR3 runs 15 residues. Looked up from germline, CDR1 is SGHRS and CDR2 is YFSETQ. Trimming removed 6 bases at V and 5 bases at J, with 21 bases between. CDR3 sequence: CASTITPGNVDEQYF. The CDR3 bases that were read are TGCGCCAGCACCATTACTCCGGGGAATGTCGACGAG.

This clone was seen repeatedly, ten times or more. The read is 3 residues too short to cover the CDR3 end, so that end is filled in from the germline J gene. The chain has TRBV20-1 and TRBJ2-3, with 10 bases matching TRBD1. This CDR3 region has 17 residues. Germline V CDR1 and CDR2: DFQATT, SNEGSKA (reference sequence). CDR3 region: CSATYVLGTGVTDTQYF. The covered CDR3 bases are TGCAGCGCGACCTACGTCTTGGGGACAGGGGTCACAGATACG.

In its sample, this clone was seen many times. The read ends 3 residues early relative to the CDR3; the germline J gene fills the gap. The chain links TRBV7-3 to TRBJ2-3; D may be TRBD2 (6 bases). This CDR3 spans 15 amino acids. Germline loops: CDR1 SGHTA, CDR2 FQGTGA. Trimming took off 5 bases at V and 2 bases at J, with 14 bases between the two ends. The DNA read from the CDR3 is TGTGCCAGCAGCCCGGAGGGACTTACCACAGATACG. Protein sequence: CASSPEGLTTDT. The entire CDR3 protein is CASSPEGLTTDTQYF.

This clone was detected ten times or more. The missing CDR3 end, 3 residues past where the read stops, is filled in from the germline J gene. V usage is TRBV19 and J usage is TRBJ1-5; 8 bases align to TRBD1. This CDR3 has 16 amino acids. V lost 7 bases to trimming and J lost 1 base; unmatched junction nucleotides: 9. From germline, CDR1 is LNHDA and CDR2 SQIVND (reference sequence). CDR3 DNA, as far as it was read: TGTGCCAGTATCCAAGGACAGGGACGAAGCAATCAGCCC. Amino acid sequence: CASIQGQGRSNQP. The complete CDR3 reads CASIQGQGRSNQPQHF.

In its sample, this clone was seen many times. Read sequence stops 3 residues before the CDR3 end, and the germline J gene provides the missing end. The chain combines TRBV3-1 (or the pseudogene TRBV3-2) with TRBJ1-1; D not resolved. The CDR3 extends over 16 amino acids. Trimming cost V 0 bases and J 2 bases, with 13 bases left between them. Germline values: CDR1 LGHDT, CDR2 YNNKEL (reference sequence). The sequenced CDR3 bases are TGTGCCAGCAGCCAAGATCGACGGGTCTCAAACACTGAA. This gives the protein CASSQDRRVSNTE. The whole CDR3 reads CASSQDRRVSNTEAFF.

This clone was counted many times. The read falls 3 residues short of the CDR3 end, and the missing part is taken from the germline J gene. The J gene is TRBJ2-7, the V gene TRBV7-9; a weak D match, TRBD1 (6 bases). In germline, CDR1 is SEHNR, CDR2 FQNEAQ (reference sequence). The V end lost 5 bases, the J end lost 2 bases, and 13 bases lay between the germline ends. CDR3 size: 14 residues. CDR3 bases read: TGTGCCAGCAGCCCAAAAAGGGGGACCTACGAG. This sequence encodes CASSPKRGTYE. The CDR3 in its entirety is CASSPKRGTYEQYF.

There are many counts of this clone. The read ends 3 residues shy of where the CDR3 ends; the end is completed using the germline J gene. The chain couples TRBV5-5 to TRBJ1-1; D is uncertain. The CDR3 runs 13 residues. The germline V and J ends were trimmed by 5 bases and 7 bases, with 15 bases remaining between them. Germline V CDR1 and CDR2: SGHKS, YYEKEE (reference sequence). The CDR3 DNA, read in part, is TGTGCCAGCAGTTTAGCTTCCCGTGGTGAA. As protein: CASSLASRGE. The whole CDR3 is CASSLASRGEAFF.

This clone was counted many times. This chain's CDR3 is CASSDPTGYSPLHF. The CDR3 bases that were read are TGTGCCAGCAGCGACCCGACAGGATATTCACCC. The V and J genes are TRBV7-2 and TRBJ1-6; possible D gene TRBD1, 6 bases. The sequence runs out 3 residues before the end of the CDR3; the remainder is reconstructed from the germline J gene. The CDR3 extends over 14 amino acids. Between the trimmed V and J ends, which lost 5 bases and 8 bases, there was a span of 13 bases. Germline V gene lookup returns CDR1 SGHTA and CDR2 FQGNSA. The variable domain in full, completed from reference TRBV7-2 and TRBJ1-6, reads GAGVSQSPSNKVTEKGKDVELRCDPISGHTALYWYRQSLGQGLEFLIYFQGNSAPDKSGLPSDRFSAERTGGSVSTLTIQRTQQEDSAVYLCASSDPTGYSPLHFGNGTRLTVT.